This TCR beta chain is from a study of T-cell reconstitution after alpha-beta-depleted transplantation in children. Molecular barcoding with unique molecular identifiers was used for the TCRbeta library. TCRdb analysed the PCR reads with MiXCR anew, one entry per CDR3 protein. This sample has about 610,000 distinct CDR3 sequences, with under 12% found just once. The germline V gene encodes CDR1 SQVTM and CDR2 ANQGSEA. V was shortened by 4 bases and J by 2 bases, with 12 bases between the two germline ends. The CDR3 is 13 residues long. This clonotype was counted at least ten times. This TCR derives from a human donor who donated a stem cell graft to a child with acute myeloid leukemia. V and J are TRBV29-1 and TRBJ2-7, with D tentatively TRBD1 or TRBD2 (5 bases each). The material sequenced was PBMCs from the stem cell graft donor, taken from the stem cell graft. The CDR3 region is CSVVVVGAYEQYF. CDR3 in DNA: TGCAGCGTTGTGGTTGTGGGGGCCTACGAGCAGTACTTC.